This TCR beta chain was obtained from a study of technical replicates of blood from several donors. V trimming: 7 bases; J trimming: 4 bases; junction bases outside the gene matches: 8. Looked up from germline, CDR1 is LNHDA and CDR2 is SQIVND (reference sequence). The CDR3 runs to 14 residues. Produced via immunoSEQ multiplex PCR; TCRdb's table is partial and in-frame only. Of 85,000 to 100,000 clones in the sample, around 95% are singletons; the top ten hold about 0.24%. Sequenced: T cells isolated from PBMCs. The TCR comes from a human donor in good health. This rearrangement joins TRBV19 to TRBJ1-2; TRBD1 matches 8 bases. The CDR3 loop is CASTRGQGGYGYTF. The CDR3 DNA follows: TGTGCCAGTACCCGAGGACAGGGTGGCTATGGCTACACCTTC.